This entry features one T cell receptor (beta chain) sequence. This receptor's antigen is unknown. Per-base qualities were not stored, and no clone one base away is much larger. The data belong to a study of cytomegalovirus exposure and HLA in healthy donors (dated by TCRdb to between 2016 and 2019). Study-wide context: In an earlier analysis of under 750 of the donors, 276 Gb of sequence data and some 120 million unique TCR beta sequences from some 170 million T cells were reported. An earlier analysis of around 580 of the donors used high-throughput TCR beta sequencing to judge whether each TCR beta V gene segment behaved as functional or pseudogenic. The study combined high-throughput TCR immunosequencing, statistical association of individual TCRs with disease status, and machine learning to predict cytomegalovirus infection status. To study patterns of TCR occurrence, a later analysis re-analyzed previously published TCR beta repertoires from hundreds of donors and added high-resolution HLA genotyping. In a later genetic analysis, genome-wide SNP genotypes for about three fifths of the roughly 670 donors were used, and that subset was treated as a discovery cohort. Rather than drawing on any new phenotypic data, the later analysis identified candidate immune exposures from TCR beta sequences and the way those sequences occurred across donors. Typing coverage differed by locus: A, B, C, DRB1 and DQB1 were typed in roughly 620-640 donors, DQA1 in around 500, DPA1 in some 610, and DPB1 in 400 to 490. The study was designed to test whether signatures of past pathogen exposure could be identified by cataloging public T cell receptors. An early release covering roughly 640 HLA-typed donors comprised 250 to 350 gigabases of sequencing data and 85 million or so unique TCR sequences. The genetic ancestry cluster associated with self-reported Caucasian donors included about four fifths of the roughly 400 genotyped donors. The study profiled the T cell repertoires of under 850 subjects by immunosequencing and related them to cytomegalovirus serostatus. A handful of DR-DQ haplotypes were handled as single units for association and clustering because linkage in the cohort was strong. Among 398 genotyped donors of the cohort, an average of about 240,000 unique TCR beta nucleotide sequences were sequenced per donor, about a sixth of them non-productive. Both class I and class II loci were covered by HLA typing, at four-digit resolution. Every discovery cohort repertoire had been produced on one sequencing platform. Donor age, sex, ethnicity and CMV serostatus were collected together with the repertoire data. A separate validation cohort of approximately 130 different subjects was used in addition to the roughly 670-subject first cohort.

The library was obtained by the immunoSEQ multiplex PCR assay. For the multiplex PCR, a mixture combining 60 forward primers for TCR Vbeta segments and 13 reverse primers for TCR Jbeta segments was used. A multiplex PCR assay on genomic DNA amplified the CDR3 region of rearranged TCR beta genes. Amplified TCR beta libraries were sequenced as 87-base-pair reads on the Illumina HiSeq System. For the original study's pipeline: In a later analysis, about 80 million unique TCR beta chains were counted across the approximately 670 repertoires, and roughly 11 million of these chains were shared by at least two donors. Raw reads were error-corrected and collapsed into unique sequences with a nearest-neighbor algorithm that merged closely related sequences to remove PCR and sequencing errors. Alignment of CDR3 sequences to IMGT reference sequences was used to assign V, D and J gene segments. Each retained sequence needed at least a six-nucleotide match to both a V gene segment and a J gene segment. Rearrangements were classified as productive when the CDR3 lacked stop codons and remained in frame with V and J, and all other rearrangements were classified as non-productive. CDR3 was defined by IMGT convention, running from the second conserved V-encoded cysteine to the conserved J-encoded phenylalanine. Sequences without an unambiguous match to a single V gene segment were excluded from the earlier analysis of over 500 of the donors. In an earlier analysis of a few hundred of the donors, a V segment was called functional when productive rearrangements were above 56.7%, and segregating when the standard deviation between donors exceeded 5%. To diagnose cytomegalovirus status from the catalog of TCR beta chain sequences, a statistical classification framework was built. In a later analysis, V and J genes were assigned by comparing TCR nucleotide sequences against IMGT/GENE-DB human TR gene sequences. In a later analysis, CDR3 sequences and most-parsimonious VDJ recombination scenarios were assigned using the TCRdist pipeline. In a later analysis, each TCR beta chain was defined by its CDR3 amino acid sequence together with its V-gene family, and reads lacking a unique V-gene family were excluded. To address suspected cross-contamination and a sequencing artifact, a later analysis removed approximately 590 highly shared, low-generation-probability nucleotide sequences. A later analysis calculated a clonal expansion index for each public chain from normalized within-repertoire ranks of inferred template counts. In a later analysis, generation probabilities were computed with a VDJ recombination model fitted to out-of-frame rearrangements, and the resulting probabilities were checked against IGoR. In a later analysis, TCR-TCR, TCR-HLA and TCR-CMV co-occurrence was scored with hypergeometric tests, and a repertoire-size bias correction was applied to TCR pairs. A later analysis estimated false discovery rates by permuting HLA or CMV assignments 20 times. In a later analysis, co-occurring TCRs were grouped using DBSCAN, and TCRdist sequence similarity was added for clustering within HLA-allele-positive subsets. Repertoires with fewer than 30,000 or more than 120,000 public chains, plus five repertoires with anomalous nucleotide sharing, were excluded from co-occurrence clustering. TCRdb holds this immuneACCESS table with in-frame rearrangements only. Some clones are missing; in checked studies, unresolved V genes explain under half, and the rest has no known cause. That table is the source of V, J and clone size, and D and trimming were worked out from the DNA. This sample is represented by some 80,000 clones; 62% of them were singletons. The ten largest account for approximately 4% of the sample.

The paper as a whole reports these results and caveats: According to a later genetic analysis, donors in an Asian-associated ancestry cluster had fewer N-insertions in productive TCRs than the roughly 670-donor mean. In a later analysis, HLA-associated TCR beta chains showed more clonal expansion and lower generation probabilities than non-associated chains that were equally common. A few of the identified cytomegalovirus-associated TCR beta chains were confirmed in vitro to be specific for cytomegalovirus antigens. In both the original and validation cohorts, the classifier was reported to diagnose cytomegalovirus status with high specificity and sensitivity. Some IMGT-functional V segments, including TRBV6-2 and TRBV6-3, could not be distinguished by the 87-base-pair reads and were therefore excluded. This cohort had only TCR beta chains sequenced, and the lack of alpha or paired-chain data limited which features could be detected. A further reported finding was that TCR beta sequences accurately predicted the HLA-A and HLA-B alleles for most subjects in the first cohort. Correlated functional status among segregating V segments might be attributable to linkage disequilibrium, but an unknown experimental factor could not be ruled out. A later analysis found that TCR association rates varied across HLA loci, with DRB1 alleles showing the most associated TCRs and HLA-C alleles the fewest. Roughly 17 rarely observed V segments, including chromosome 9 orphons, were excluded from the earlier analysis of almost 600 of the donors because counts were too low. In an earlier analysis of 587 of the donors, most TCR beta V segments appeared in productive rearrangements about 87% or about 30% of the time, broadly matching IMGT annotations. Because some donors lacked HLA typing at each locus, the association tests relied only on the typed subset. In a later analysis, some 18,000 TCR beta sequences were associated with specific HLA alleles at a false discovery rate of 0.05. When HLA alleles, especially DR and DQ, strongly co-occurred, attributing TCR associations to individual alleles was difficult. It was suggested by the authors that the approach could potentially be generalized to other disease states and immunological phenotypes. While some public TCRs were present in many individuals, most TCR sequences turned up only very rarely across donors. Immune exposure information for the cohort was limited to CMV serostatus. A later genetic analysis associated a missense DCLRE1C variant with V-gene and J-gene trimming of TCR beta chains, and an independent cohort replicated the association. A cluster of highly shared sequence variants was judged likely to represent a technical artifact of the sequencing pipeline. According to a later analysis, parvovirus B19, influenza, CMV and Epstein-Barr virus appeared linked to several top co-occurrence clusters. According to a later analysis, most CMV-associated TCR beta chains appeared to be HLA-restricted, and the HLA associations seemed to be driven largely by CMV exposure. The study gave a list of about 150 TCR beta chains associated with cytomegalovirus. The presence/absence analyses assumed that sequencing depth was roughly uniform across donors, and that assumption may not be true.

The cohort comprised some 700 healthy bone marrow donors. Cohort members were all nominally healthy when sampled, although unrecorded immune exposures were likely present. The donor was CMV seropositive and belonged to the group of 250 to 350 seropositive cohort members. A peripheral blood sample was provided by each donor, and peripheral blood mononuclear cells were used for TCR beta sequencing. Genomic DNA was extracted from the blood cell samples with the Qiagen DNeasy Blood Extraction Kit. Its CDR3 holds 14 amino acids, cysteine through phenylalanine. Here the CDR3 DNA is all that survives: 42 bases in frame from base 1. V is cut back by 6 bases and J by 8 bases, with 10 bases in the junction unmatched. Taken from the germline V gene, the CDR1 and CDR2 loops are MNHNS and SASEGT.

The receptor comes from a male donor in good health and CMV-seropositive. The receptor chain draws on TRBV6-1 and TRBJ1-2, with TRBD1 identical over 9 junction bases. Input material: PBMCs. The CDR3 protein sequence reads: CASSGQGKKGGYTF. In nucleotides, the sequence is TGTGCCAGCAGCGGACAGGGGAAGAAGGGGGGCTACACCTTC.